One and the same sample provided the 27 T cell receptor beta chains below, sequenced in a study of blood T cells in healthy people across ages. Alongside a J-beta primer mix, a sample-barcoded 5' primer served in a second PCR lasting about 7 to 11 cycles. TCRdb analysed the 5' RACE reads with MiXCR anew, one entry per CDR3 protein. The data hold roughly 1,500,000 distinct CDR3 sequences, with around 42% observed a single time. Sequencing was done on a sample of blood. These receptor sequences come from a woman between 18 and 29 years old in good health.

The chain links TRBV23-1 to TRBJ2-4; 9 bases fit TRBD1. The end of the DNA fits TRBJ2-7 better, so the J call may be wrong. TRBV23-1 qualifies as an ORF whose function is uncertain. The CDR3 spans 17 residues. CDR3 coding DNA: TGCGCCAGCAGTCAAGTTGTTTGGGACAGGGTCCCCTACGAGCAGTACTTC. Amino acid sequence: CASSQVVWDRVPYEQYF.

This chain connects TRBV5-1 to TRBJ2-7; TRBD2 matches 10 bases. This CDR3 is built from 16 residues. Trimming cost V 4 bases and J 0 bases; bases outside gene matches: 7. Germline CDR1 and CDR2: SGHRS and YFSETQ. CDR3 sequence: CASSRWTSGSSYEQYF. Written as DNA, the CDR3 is TGCGCCAGCAGCCGTTGGACTAGCGGCAGCTCCTACGAGCAGTACTTC.

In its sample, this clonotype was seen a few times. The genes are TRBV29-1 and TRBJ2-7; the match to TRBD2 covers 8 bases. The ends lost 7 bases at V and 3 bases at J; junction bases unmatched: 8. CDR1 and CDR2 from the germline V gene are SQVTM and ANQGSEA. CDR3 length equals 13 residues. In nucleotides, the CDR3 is TGCAGCGCCGGGGGGGGTTCTGGCTACGAGCAGTACTTC. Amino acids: CSAGGGSGYEQYF.

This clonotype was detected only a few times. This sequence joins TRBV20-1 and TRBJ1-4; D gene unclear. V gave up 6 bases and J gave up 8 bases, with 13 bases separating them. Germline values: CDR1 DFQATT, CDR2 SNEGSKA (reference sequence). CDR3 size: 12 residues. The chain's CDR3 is CSATPGGEKLFF. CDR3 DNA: TGCAGTGCAACCCCAGGCGGGGAAAAACTGTTTTTT.

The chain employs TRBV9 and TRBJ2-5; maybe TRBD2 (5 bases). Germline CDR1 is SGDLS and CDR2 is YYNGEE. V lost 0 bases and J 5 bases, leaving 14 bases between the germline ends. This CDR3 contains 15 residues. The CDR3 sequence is CASSVAVAPGETQYF. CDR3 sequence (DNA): TGTGCCAGCAGCGTAGCTGTGGCACCGGGGGAGACCCAGTACTTC.

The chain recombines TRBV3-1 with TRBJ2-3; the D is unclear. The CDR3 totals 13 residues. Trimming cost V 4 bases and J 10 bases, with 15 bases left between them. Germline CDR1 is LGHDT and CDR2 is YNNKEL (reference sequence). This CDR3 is CASSPTTVWAQYF. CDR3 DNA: TGTGCCAGCAGCCCCACGACGGTTTGGGCGCAGTATTTT.

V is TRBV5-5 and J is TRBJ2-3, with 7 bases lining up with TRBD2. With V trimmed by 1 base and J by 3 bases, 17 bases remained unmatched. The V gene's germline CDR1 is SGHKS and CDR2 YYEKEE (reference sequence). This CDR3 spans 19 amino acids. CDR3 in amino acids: CASSLQAGEGTYLTDTQYF. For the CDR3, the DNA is TGTGCCAGCAGCTTGCAGGCGGGGGAAGGGACTTATCTAACAGATACGCAGTATTTT.

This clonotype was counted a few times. In DNA form, the CDR3 reads TGTGCCATCAGCACCGGGACAGCGCACTACGAGCAGTACTTC. Translated, it gives CAISTGTAHYEQYF. The chain joins TRBV10-3 to TRBJ2-7; 7 bases agree with TRBD1. In germline, CDR1 is ENHRY, CDR2 SYGVKD. V gave up 6 bases and J gave up 3 bases; unmatched junction bases: 8. The CDR3 is 14 residues long.

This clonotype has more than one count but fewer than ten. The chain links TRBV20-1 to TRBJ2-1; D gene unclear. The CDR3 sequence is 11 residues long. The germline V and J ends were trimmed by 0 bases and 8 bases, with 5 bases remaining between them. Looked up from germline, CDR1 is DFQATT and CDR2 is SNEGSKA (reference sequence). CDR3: CSAREAYEQFF. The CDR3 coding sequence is TGCAGTGCTAGAGAAGCCTATGAGCAGTTCTTC.

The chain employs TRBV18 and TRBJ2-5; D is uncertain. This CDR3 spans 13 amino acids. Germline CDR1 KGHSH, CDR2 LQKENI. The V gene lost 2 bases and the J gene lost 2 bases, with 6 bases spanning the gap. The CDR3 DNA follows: TGTGCCAGCTCACCAAAAAGGCAAGAGACCCAGTACTTC. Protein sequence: CASSPKRQETQYF. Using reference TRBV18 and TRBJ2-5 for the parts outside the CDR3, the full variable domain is NAGVMQNPRHLVRRRGQEARLRCSPMKGHSHVYWYRQLPEEGLKFMVYLQKENIIDESGMPKERFSAEFPKEGPSILRIQQVVRGDSAAYFCASSPKRQETQYFGPGTRLLVL.

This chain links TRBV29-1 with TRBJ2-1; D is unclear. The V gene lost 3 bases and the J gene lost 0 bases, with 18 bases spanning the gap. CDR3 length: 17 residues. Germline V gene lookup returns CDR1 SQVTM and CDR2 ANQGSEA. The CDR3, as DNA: TGCAGCGTTGAGAGTGGTGGGTATCAGAACTCCTACAATGAGCAGTTCTTC. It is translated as CSVESGGYQNSYNEQFF.

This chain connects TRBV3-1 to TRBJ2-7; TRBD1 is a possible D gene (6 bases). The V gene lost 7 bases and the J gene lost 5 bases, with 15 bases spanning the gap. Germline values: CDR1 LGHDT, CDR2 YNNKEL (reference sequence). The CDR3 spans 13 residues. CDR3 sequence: CASNYGTSNEQYF. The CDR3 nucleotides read TGTGCCAGCAACTACGGGACAAGCAACGAGCAGTACTTC.

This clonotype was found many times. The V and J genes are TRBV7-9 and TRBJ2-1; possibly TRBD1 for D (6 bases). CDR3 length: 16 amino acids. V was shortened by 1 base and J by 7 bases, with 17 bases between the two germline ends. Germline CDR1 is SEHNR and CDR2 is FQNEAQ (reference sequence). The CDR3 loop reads CASSLVLGAPGNEQFF. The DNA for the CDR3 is TGTGCCAGCAGCTTAGTTCTGGGGGCGCCGGGGAATGAGCAGTTCTTC.

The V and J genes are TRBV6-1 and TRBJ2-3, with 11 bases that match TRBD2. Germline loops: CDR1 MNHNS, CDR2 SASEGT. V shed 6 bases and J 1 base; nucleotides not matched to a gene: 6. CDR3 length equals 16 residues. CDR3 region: CASRDPGLAGTDTQYF. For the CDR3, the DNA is TGTGCCAGCAGGGATCCGGGACTAGCGGGCACAGATACGCAGTATTTT.

Here the CDR3 reads CASSYSGAGARSAFF. The CDR3 nucleotides are TGTGCCAGCAGTTACTCGGGGGCGGGGGCAAGGTCAGCTTTCTTT. The chain uses TRBV6-5 and TRBJ1-1, with D perhaps TRBD1 (6 bases). Germline lookup yields CDR1 MNHEY and CDR2 SVGAGI. The germline V and J ends were trimmed by 0 bases and 10 bases, with 18 bases remaining between them. The CDR3 loop spans 15 amino acids.

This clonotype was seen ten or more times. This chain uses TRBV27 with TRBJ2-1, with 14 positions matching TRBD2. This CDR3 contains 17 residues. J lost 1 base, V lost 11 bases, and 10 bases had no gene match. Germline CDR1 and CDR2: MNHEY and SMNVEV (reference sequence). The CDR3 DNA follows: TGTGCCGGAGAGACTAGCGGGGGGGCGGTGTCCTACAATGAGCAGTTCTTC. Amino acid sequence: CAGETSGGAVSYNEQFF.

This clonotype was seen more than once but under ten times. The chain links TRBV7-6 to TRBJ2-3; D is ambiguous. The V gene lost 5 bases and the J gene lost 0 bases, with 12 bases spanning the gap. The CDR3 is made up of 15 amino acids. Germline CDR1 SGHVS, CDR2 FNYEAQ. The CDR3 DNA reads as TGTGCCAGCAGCCCAGCCGCGACTAGCACAGATACGCAGTATTTT. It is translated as CASSPAATSTDTQYF.

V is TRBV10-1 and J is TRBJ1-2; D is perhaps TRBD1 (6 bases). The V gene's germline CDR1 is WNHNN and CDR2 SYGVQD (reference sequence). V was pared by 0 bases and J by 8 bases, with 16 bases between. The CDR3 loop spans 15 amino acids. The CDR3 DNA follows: TGCGCCAGCAGTGAGTCGCGTCAAAGGGGGTGCGGCTACACCTTC. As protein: CASSESRQRGCGYTF.

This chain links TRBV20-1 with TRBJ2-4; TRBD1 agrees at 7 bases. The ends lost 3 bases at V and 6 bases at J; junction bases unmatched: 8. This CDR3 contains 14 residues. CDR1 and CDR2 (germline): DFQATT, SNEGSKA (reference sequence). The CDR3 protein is CSASPDPGGNIQYF. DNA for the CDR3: TGCAGTGCTAGTCCGGACCCAGGGGGAAACATTCAGTACTTC.

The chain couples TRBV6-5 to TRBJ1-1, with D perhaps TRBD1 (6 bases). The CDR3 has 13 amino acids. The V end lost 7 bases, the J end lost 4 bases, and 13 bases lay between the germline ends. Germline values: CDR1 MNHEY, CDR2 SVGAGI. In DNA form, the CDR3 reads TGTGCCAGCATCCAGACAGGTGCCACTGAAGCTTTCTTT. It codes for CASIQTGATEAFF.

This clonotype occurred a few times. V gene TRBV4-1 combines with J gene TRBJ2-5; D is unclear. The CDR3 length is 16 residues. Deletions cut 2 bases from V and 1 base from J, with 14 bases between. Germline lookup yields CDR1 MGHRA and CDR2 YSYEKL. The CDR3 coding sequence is TGCGCCAGCAGCCAAAGCCCCCCTCGACCCCAAGAGACCCAGTACTTC. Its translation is CASSQSPPRPQETQYF.

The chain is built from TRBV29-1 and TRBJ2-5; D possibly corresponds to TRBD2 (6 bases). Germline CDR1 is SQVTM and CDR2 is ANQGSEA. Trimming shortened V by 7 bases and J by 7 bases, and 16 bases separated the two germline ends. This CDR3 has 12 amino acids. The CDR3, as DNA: TGCAGCGGTGGGGAGGCCATGGGGACCCAGTACTTC. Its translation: CSGGEAMGTQYF.

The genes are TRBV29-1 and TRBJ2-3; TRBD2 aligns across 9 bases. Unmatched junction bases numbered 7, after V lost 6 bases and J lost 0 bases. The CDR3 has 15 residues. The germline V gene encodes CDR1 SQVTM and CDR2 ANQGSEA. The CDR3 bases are TGCAGCGTCGCCACTAGCGGGTCTAGCACAGATACGCAGTATTTT. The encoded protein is CSVATSGSSTDTQYF.

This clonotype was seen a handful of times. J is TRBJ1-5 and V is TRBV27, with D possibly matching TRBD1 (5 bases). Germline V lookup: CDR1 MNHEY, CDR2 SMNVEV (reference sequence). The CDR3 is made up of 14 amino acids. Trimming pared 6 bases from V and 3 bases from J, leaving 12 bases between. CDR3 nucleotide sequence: TGTGCCAGCAGGGTTGGGGCAGTCAATCAGCCCCAGCATTTT. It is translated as CASRVGAVNQPQHF.

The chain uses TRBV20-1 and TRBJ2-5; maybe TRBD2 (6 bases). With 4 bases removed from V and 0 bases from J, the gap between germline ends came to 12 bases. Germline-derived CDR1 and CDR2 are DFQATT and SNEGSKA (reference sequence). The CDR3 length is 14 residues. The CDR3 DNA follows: TGCAGTGCTACTGGAGAGCGGGACCAAGAGACCCAGTACTTC. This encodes CSATGERDQETQYF.

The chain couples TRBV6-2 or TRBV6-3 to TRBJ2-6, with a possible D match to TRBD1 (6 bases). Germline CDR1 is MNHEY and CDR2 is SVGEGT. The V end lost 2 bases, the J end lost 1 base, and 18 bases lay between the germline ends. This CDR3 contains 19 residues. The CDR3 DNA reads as TGTGCCAGCAGTTACAGGCCCCTGGGGGCCACGTCTGGGGCCAACGTCCTGACTTTC. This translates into CASSYRPLGATSGANVLTF.

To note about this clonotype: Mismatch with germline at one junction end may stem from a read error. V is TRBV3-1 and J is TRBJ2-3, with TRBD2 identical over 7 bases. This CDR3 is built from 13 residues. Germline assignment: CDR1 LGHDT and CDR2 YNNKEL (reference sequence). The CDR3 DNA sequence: TGTACCAGCAGCCTGACTAGCTTGGGTACGCAGTATTTT. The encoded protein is CTSSLTSLGTQYF.